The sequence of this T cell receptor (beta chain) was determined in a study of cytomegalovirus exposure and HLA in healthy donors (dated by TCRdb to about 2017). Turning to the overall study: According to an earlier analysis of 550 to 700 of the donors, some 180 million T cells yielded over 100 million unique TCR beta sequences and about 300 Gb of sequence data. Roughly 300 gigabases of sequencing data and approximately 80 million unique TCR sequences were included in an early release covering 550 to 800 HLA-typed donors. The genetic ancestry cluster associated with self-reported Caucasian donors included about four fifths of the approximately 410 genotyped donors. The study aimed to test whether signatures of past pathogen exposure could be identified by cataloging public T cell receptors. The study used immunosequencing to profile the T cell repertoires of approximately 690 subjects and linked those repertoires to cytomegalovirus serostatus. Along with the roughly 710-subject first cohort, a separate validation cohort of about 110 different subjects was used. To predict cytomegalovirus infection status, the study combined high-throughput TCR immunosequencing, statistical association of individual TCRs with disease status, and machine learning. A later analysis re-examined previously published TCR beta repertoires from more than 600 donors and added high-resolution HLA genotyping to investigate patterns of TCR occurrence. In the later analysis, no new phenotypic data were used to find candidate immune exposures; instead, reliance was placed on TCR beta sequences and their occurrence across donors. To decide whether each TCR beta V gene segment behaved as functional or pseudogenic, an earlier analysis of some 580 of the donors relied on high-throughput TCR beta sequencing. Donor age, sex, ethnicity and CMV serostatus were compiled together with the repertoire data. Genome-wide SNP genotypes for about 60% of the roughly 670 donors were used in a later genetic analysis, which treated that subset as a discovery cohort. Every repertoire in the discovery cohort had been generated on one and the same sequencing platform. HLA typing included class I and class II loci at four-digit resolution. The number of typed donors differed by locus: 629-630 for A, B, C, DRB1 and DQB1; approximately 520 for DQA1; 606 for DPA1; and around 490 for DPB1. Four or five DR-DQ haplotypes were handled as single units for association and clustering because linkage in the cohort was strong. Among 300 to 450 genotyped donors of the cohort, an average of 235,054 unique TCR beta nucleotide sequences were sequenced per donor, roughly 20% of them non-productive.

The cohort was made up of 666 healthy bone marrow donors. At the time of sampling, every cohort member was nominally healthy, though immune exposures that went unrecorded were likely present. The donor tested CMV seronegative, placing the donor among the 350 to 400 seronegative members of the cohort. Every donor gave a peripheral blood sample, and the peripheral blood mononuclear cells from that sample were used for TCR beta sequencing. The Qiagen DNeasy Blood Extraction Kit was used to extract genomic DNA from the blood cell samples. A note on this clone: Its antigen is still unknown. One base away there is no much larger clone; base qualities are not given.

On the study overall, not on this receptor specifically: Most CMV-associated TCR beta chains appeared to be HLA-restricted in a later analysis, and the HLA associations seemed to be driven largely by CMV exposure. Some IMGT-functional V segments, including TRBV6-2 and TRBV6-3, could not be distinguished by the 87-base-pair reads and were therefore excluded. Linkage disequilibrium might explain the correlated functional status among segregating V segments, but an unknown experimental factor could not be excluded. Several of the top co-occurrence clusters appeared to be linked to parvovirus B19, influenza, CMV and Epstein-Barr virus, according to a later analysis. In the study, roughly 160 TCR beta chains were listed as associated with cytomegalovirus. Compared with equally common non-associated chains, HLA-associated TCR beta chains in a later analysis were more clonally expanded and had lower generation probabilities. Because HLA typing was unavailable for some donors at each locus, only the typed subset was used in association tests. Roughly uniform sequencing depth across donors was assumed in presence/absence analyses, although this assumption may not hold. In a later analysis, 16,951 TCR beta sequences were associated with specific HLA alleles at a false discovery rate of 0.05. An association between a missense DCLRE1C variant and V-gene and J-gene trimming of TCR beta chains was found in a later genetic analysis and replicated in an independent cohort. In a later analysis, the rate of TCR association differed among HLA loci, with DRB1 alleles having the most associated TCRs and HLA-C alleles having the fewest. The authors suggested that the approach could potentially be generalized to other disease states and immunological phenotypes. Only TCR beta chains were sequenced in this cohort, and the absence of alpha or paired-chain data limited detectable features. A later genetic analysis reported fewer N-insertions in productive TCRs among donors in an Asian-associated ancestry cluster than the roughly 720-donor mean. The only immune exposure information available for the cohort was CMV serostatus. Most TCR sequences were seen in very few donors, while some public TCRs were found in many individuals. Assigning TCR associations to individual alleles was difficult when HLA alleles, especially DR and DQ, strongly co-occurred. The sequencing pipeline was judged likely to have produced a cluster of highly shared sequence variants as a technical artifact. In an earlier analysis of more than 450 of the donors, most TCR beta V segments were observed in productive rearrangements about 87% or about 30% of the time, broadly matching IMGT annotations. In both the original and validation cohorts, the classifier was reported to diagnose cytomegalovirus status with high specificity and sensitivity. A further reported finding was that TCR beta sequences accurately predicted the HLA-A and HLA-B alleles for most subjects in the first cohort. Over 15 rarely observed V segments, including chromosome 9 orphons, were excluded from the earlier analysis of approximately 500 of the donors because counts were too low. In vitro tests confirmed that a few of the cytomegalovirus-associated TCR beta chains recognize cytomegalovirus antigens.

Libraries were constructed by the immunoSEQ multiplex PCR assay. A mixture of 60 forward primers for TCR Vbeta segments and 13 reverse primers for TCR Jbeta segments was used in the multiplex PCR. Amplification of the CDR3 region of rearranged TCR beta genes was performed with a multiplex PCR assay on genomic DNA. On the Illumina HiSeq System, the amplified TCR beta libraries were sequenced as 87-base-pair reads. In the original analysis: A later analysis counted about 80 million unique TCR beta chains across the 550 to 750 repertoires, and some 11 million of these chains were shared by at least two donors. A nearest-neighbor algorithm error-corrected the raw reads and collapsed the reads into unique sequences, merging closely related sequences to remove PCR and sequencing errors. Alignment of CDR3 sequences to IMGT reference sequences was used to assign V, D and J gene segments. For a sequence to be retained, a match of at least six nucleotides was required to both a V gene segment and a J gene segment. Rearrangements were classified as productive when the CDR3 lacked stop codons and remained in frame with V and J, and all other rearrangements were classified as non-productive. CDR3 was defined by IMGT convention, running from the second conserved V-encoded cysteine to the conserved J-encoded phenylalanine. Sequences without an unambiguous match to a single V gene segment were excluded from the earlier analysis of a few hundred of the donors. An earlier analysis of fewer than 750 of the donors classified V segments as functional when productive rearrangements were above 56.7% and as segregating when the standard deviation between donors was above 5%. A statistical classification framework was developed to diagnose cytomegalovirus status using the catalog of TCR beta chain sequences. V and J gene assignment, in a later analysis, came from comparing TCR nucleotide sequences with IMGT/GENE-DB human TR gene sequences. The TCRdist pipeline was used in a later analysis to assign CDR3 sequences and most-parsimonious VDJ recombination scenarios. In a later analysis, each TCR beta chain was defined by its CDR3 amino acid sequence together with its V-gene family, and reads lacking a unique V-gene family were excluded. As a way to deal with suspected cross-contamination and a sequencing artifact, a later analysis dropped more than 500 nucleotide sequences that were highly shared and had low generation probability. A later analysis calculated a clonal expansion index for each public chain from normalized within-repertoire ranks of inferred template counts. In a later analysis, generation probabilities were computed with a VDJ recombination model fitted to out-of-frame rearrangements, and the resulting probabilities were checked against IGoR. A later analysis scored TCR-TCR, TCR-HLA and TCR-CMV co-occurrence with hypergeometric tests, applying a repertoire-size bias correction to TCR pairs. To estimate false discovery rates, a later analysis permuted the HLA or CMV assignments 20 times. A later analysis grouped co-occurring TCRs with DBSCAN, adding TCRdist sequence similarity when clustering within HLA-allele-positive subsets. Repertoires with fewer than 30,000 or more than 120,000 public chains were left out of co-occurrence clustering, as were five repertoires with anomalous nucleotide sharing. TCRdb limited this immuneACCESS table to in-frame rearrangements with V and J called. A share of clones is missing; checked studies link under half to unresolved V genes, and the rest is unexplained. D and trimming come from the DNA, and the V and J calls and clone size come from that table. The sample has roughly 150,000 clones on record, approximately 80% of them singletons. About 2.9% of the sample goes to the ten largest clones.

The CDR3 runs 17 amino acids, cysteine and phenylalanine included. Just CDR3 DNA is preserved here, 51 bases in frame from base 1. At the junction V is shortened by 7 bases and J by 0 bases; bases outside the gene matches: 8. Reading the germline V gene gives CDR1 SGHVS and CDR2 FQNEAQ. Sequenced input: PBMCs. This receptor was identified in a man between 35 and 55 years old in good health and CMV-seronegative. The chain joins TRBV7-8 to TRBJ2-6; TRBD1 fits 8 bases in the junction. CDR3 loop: CASNGQGVVSGANVLTF. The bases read TGTGCCAGCAACGGACAGGGAGTCGTCTCTGGGGCCAACGTCCTGACTTTC.